One and the same sample provided the 5 T cell receptor beta chains below, sequenced in a study of control samples from healthy donors and cancer patients. Clones were sequenced by immunoSEQ multiplex PCR, and TCRdb holds only the in-frame ones, with some missing. The profile shows roughly 100,000 clones, roughly 92% of them singletons. Specimen: blood. These receptors came from a human donor in good health. The donor label of this sample is uncertain.

This chain links TRBV5-1 with TRBJ2-7; 11 nucleotides align to TRBD1. This CDR3 is 15 amino acids long. V gave up 4 bases and J gave up 3 bases; unmatched junction bases: 6. Germline V CDR1 and CDR2: SGHRS, YFSETQ. CDR3: CASSPGGTGGYEQYF. As DNA, the CDR3 is TGCGCCAGCAGCCCAGGGGGGACAGGGGGCTACGAGCAGTACTTC.

The rearrangement links TRBV7-8 to TRBJ1-2; TRBD1 matches 10 bases. The CDR3 is 15 residues long. V trimming: 1 base; J trimming: 8 bases; junction bases outside the gene matches: 7. Germline V CDR1 and CDR2: SGHVS, FQNEAQ. DNA of the CDR3: TGTGCCAGCAGCTTAGGGGACAGGGGTAAAGGGGGCTACACCTTC. Amino acids: CASSLGDRGKGGYTF. Variable domain in full (rest from reference TRBV7-8 and TRBJ1-2): GAGVSQSPRYKVAKRGQDVALRCDPISGHVSLFWYQQALGQGPEFLTYFQNEAQLDKSGLPSDRFFAERPEGSVSTLKIQRTQQEDSAVYLCASSLGDRGKGGYTFGSGTRLTVV.

This clone was seen only once. The chain joins TRBV6-5 to TRBJ2-4, with 9 bases lining up with TRBD1. Germline V gene sequence: CDR1 MNHEY, CDR2 SVGAGI. Trimming cost V 4 bases and J 7 bases; bases outside gene matches: 5. The CDR3 runs to 14 residues. Here the CDR3 DNA reads TGTGCCAGCAGTTCGCCGACAGGGGGTAACATTCAGTACTTC. It codes for CASSSPTGGNIQYF.

The J gene is TRBJ2-1, the V gene TRBV19; tentatively, D is TRBD1 or TRBD2 (5 bases each). CDR1 and CDR2 from the germline V gene are LNHDA and SQIVND (reference sequence). The CDR3 sequence is 18 residues long. With 4 bases removed from V and 0 bases from J, the gap between germline ends came to 19 bases. CDR3 DNA sequence: TGTGCCAGTAGTAGCCAGGGCGAAGTCGGAGGCTCCTACAATGAGCAGTTCTTC. It yields the protein CASSSQGEVGGSYNEQFF.

V and J are TRBV5-4 and TRBJ1-2; 7 bases fit TRBD1. CDR1 SGHNT and CDR2 YYREEE come from the germline V gene (reference sequence). CDR3 length: 15 amino acids. V shed 3 bases and J 0 bases; nucleotides not matched to a gene: 5. The CDR3 is CASSSPGQTNYGYTF. CDR3 nucleotide sequence: TGTGCCAGCAGCTCACCGGGACAGACTAACTATGGCTACACCTTC.